The source of this T cell receptor (beta chain) is a study of control samples from healthy donors and cancer patients. This CDR3 is built from 14 residues. V was clipped by 0 bases and J by 14 bases; unmatched bases: 15. The germline gives CDR1 GTSNPN, CDR2 SVGIG (reference sequence). Clones were sequenced by immunoSEQ multiplex PCR, and TCRdb holds only the in-frame ones, with some missing. The table lists about 160,000 clones, around 95% of them singletons, with more than 8% in the top ten. Input material: blood. The V call is TRBV30, the J call TRBJ1-2; 7 bases agree with TRBD1. The sequence was collected from a middle-aged woman in good health. CDR3 protein: CAWSVLGRGARWTF. For the CDR3, the DNA is TGTGCCTGGAGTGTACTGGGCAGGGGGGCGCGTTGGACCTTC.